Shown below are 32 T cell receptor beta chains from a single sample sequenced in a study of cytotoxic CD8 clonotypes in ibrutinib-treated CLL. Using immunoSEQ multiplex PCR, the repertoire was profiled, and TCRdb retains in-frame clones only, with some absent. The table lists 100,000 to 150,000 clones, approximately 83% of them singletons, with roughly 2% in the top ten. Sample: PBMCs, taken after 24 months of ibrutinib treatment. These receptors all stem from a human donor with chronic lymphocytic leukemia.

The J gene is TRBJ2-7, the V gene TRBV5-1, with D tentatively TRBD2 (5 bases). Germline CDR1 and CDR2: SGHRS and YFSETQ. CDR3 length: 15 amino acids. Trimming pared 1 base from V and 4 bases from J, leaving 15 bases between. The CDR3 here is CASSLILGRGYEQYF. CDR3 coding DNA: TGCGCCAGCAGCTTGATCTTGGGGAGAGGTTACGAGCAGTACTTC.

The J gene is TRBJ2-7, the V gene TRBV7-9; D is ambiguous. The CDR3 is made up of 13 amino acids. The germline V and J ends were trimmed by 1 base and 7 bases, with 11 bases remaining between them. Germline loops: CDR1 SEHNR, CDR2 FQNEAQ (reference sequence). CDR3 in DNA: TGTGCCAGCAGCTTAGGCGGTTTTTCTGAGCAGTACTTC. Its translation is CASSLGGFSEQYF.

The rearrangement joins TRBV4-2 to TRBJ2-5; D is unclear. CDR3 size: 14 residues. The V and J ends lost 1 base and 4 bases respectively, with 10 bases between them. Germline V gene sequence: CDR1 LGHNA, CDR2 YNFKEQ. The CDR3 spells CASSQGTAAETQYF. The CDR3 coding sequence is TGTGCCAGCAGCCAAGGAACGGCGGCAGAGACCCAGTACTTC.

The rearrangement joins TRBV18 to TRBJ2-7; D is perhaps TRBD2 (5 bases). Germline V gene data show CDR1 as KGHSH and CDR2 as LQKENI. The CDR3 runs to 12 residues. V shed 3 bases and J shed 4 bases, with 7 bases lying between them. In DNA, the CDR3 is TGTGCCAGCTCACCCCGGGGATACGAGCAGTACTTC. This codes for CASSPRGYEQYF.

The chain uses TRBV6-5 and TRBJ2-1; D possibly corresponds to TRBD1 (8 bases). Germline V gene lookup returns CDR1 MNHEY and CDR2 SVGAGI. The CDR3 spans 15 residues. Trimming took 10 bases from V and 5 from J, leaving 21 bases between them. This chain's CDR3 is CATRTGTMLNNEQFF. As DNA, the CDR3 is TGTGCCACGAGGACAGGGACTATGTTGAACAATGAGCAGTTCTTC.

This chain joins TRBV28 and TRBJ2-7; 7 bases are a match to TRBD1. The ends lost 8 bases at V and 2 bases at J; junction bases unmatched: 9. The CDR3 sequence is 14 residues long. Germline V lookup: CDR1 MDHEN, CDR2 SYDVKM. The CDR3 sequence is CASVSHDRAYEQYF. CDR3 sequence (DNA): TGTGCCAGCGTATCCCATGACAGGGCCTACGAGCAGTACTTC.

The chain links TRBV4-2 to TRBJ1-2, with unresolved D. The ends were cut back, 0 bases at V and 5 bases at J, with 13 bases in the middle. The germline V gene encodes CDR1 LGHNA and CDR2 YNFKEQ. This CDR3 region has 15 residues. The CDR3 DNA reads as TGTGCCAGCAGCCAAGAATTGATGGCCGGATATGGCTACACCTTC. Amino acid sequence: CASSQELMAGYGYTF.

The chain has TRBV28 and TRBJ2-5; D could derive from TRBD1 or TRBD2 (6 bases each). With 5 bases removed from V and 5 bases from J, the gap between germline ends came to 21 bases. The germline V gene encodes CDR1 MDHEN and CDR2 SYDVKM. This CDR3 has 16 residues. The CDR3 nucleotides are TGTGCCAGCAGTCTCCCATCCGGGGGCGCCGGGGAGACCCAGTACTTC. Amino acid sequence: CASSLPSGGAGETQYF. The full variable domain, in which reference TRBV28 and TRBJ2-5 provide the parts outside the CDR3, is DVKVTQSSRYLVKRTGEKVFLECVQDMDHENMFWYRQDPGLGLRLIYFSYDVKMKEKGDIPEGYSVSREKKERFSLILESASTNQTSMYLCASSLPSGGAGETQYFGPGTRLLVL.

The CDR3 sequence is CASSRAPGQGGETQYF. The CDR3 region has the DNA TGTGCCAGCAGCCGGGCACCGGGACAGGGAGGAGAGACCCAGTACTTC. J is TRBJ2-5 and V is TRBV7-3; 9 bases map to TRBD1. In germline, CDR1 is SGHTA, CDR2 FQGTGA. The CDR3 spans 16 residues. V was pared by 5 bases and J by 4 bases, with 11 bases of the junction left unmatched.

J is TRBJ2-7 and V is TRBV12-1; the tabulated D call, TRBD1, remains unverified against the DNA. TRBV12-1 is shown as a pseudogene. The CDR3 runs to 20 residues. Written as DNA, the CDR3 is TGTGCCAGCAGCTTTTCCAGGACAGAGTACACCCTTCGCCACTCCTACGAGCAGTACTTC. It encodes CASSFSRTEYTLRHSYEQYF.

The genes are TRBV28 and TRBJ1-6, with D possibly being TRBD1 (5 bases). Between the trimmed V and J ends, which lost 8 bases and 7 bases, there was a span of 6 bases. The CDR3 has 11 residues. Germline V gene sequence: CDR1 MDHEN, CDR2 SYDVKM. CDR3 bases: TGTGCCAGCGGGGGGAATTCACCCCTCCACTTT. This sequence encodes CASGGNSPLHF.

This clone was counted a few times. Distinct nucleotide sequences in the sample also encode this CDR3. The rearrangement uses TRBV7-2 and TRBJ1-2; D unresolved. The ends were cut back, 5 bases at V and 4 bases at J, with 8 bases in the middle. This CDR3 spans 12 amino acids. Germline CDR1 is SGHTA and CDR2 is FQGNSA. The chain's CDR3 is CASSPDGYGYTF. CDR3 nucleotide sequence: TGTGCCAGCAGCCCAGATGGCTATGGCTACACCTTC. Looking up the rest from reference TRBV7-2 and TRBJ1-2 gives the full variable domain: GAGVSQSPSNKVTEKGKDVELRCDPISGHTALYWYRQSLGQGLEFLIYFQGNSAPDKSGLPSDRFSAERTGGSVSTLTIQRTQQEDSAVYLCASSPDGYGYTFGSGTRLTVV.

The chain couples TRBV28 to TRBJ1-3, with D possibly matching TRBD1 (6 bases). Germline V gives CDR1 MDHEN, CDR2 SYDVKM. V lost 2 bases, J lost 4 bases, and 15 bases lay in between. CDR3 size: 16 residues. The CDR3 here is CASSLIGQGQGNTIYF. In DNA form, the CDR3 reads TGTGCCAGCAGTTTAATAGGGCAGGGGCAAGGAAACACCATATATTTT.

This chain connects TRBV15 to TRBJ2-2; D remains ambiguous. The CDR3 is made up of 14 amino acids. The germline V and J ends were trimmed by 3 bases and 8 bases, with 13 bases remaining between them. Germline assignment: CDR1 LNHNV and CDR2 YYDKDF (reference sequence). The CDR3 nucleotides are TGTGCCACCAGCAGGGGTTATGGTACAGGGGAGCTGTTTTTT. This sequence encodes CATSRGYGTGELFF.

This clone was seen a few times. This chain links TRBV19 with TRBJ1-5, with no clear D. This CDR3 contains 16 residues. The V end was cut by 3 bases, the J end by 4 bases, with 16 bases between. Germline values: CDR1 LNHDA, CDR2 SQIVND (reference sequence). In DNA form, the CDR3 reads TGTGCCAGTAGTATCACCCCGGGTCTTCGGAATCAGCCCCAGCATTTT. Translation gives CASSITPGLRNQPQHF.

The table lists this clone with a count of one. The genes are TRBV10-2 and TRBJ2-7; a weak D match, TRBD2 (6 bases). The CDR3 length is 14 residues. The V end lost 6 bases, the J end lost 0 bases, and 12 bases lay between the germline ends. Germline V gene lookup returns CDR1 WSHSY and CDR2 SAAADI. The CDR3 nucleotides read TGCGCCAGCAGGCCGGGACTTACCTCCTACGAGCAGTACTTC. This translates into CASRPGLTSYEQYF.

This sequence joins TRBV28 and TRBJ1-1; 7 bases align to TRBD1. This CDR3 has 16 residues. Germline CDR1 reads MDHEN; CDR2 reads SYDVKM. The trim removed 6 bases at V and 0 bases at J, leaving 10 bases unmatched. The CDR3 DNA sequence: TGTGCCAGCAGGATGATGGACAGGCCAATGAACACTGAAGCTTTCTTT. It encodes CASRMMDRPMNTEAFF.

The chain has TRBV30 and TRBJ2-3; D is undetermined. In germline, CDR1 is GTSNPN, CDR2 SVGIG (reference sequence). CDR3 size: 12 residues. V lost 4 bases to trimming and J lost 2 bases, with 7 bases between them. CDR3 sequence (DNA): TGTGCCTGGACACGGAACACAGATACGCAGTATTTT. Amino acid sequence: CAWTRNTDTQYF.

This rearrangement joins TRBV6-1 to TRBJ2-4, with TRBD2 as a possible D gene (7 bases). The length of the CDR3 is 15 residues. The ends were cut back, 7 bases at V and 6 bases at J, with 19 bases in the middle. The V gene's germline CDR1 is MNHNS and CDR2 SASEGT. The CDR3 protein is CASTPGGGSGNIQYF. In DNA form, the CDR3 reads TGTGCCAGCACTCCGGGGGGCGGGAGTGGAAACATTCAGTACTTC.

The V gene is TRBV27, the J gene TRBJ1-3, with unresolved D. V was pared by 1 base and J by 4 bases, with 8 bases between. CDR1 and CDR2 from the germline V gene are MNHEY and SMNVEV (reference sequence). The CDR3 covers 14 residues. The CDR3 DNA reads TGTGCCAGCAGTTTATTAGGGCCAGGAAACACCATATATTTT. It codes for CASSLLGPGNTIYF.

Notes on this clone: This sample also contains other DNA sequences that code for the same CDR3. The J gene is TRBJ2-6, the V gene TRBV19; D is undetermined. The germline V gene encodes CDR1 LNHDA and CDR2 SQIVND (reference sequence). Trimming cost V 1 base and J 2 bases, with 6 bases left between them. The CDR3 contains 15 residues. CDR3 loop: CASSIVGAGANVLTF. CDR3 sequence (DNA): TGTGCCAGTAGTATAGTTGGTGCTGGGGCCAACGTCCTGACTTTC.

The rearrangement joins TRBV4-1 to TRBJ2-3; 9 bases agree with TRBD1. The length of the CDR3 is 15 residues. Trimming at V came to 1 base and at J to 2 bases, leaving 1 base not matched to a gene. Per germline, CDR1 MGHRA and CDR2 YSYEKL. The CDR3 sequence is CASSQGDRATDTQYF. CDR3 DNA sequence: TGCGCCAGCAGCCAAGGGGACAGGGCCACAGATACGCAGTATTTT.

The genes are TRBV7-3 and TRBJ1-3; D gene unclear. Germline CDR1 and CDR2: SGHTA and FQGTGA. CDR3 length equals 15 residues. V was clipped by 4 bases and J by 1 base, with 11 bases between them. DNA of the CDR3: TGTGCCAGCAGCTCCGACGGACGTTCTGGAAACACCATATATTTT. Translating it yields CASSSDGRSGNTIYF.

This chain uses TRBV5-1 with TRBJ2-5; possible D gene TRBD2, 6 bases. In germline, CDR1 is SGHRS, CDR2 YFSETQ. Trimming took 4 bases from V and 4 from J, leaving 17 bases between them. The CDR3 has 15 amino acids. The CDR3 nucleotides read TGCGCCAGCAGCGGAATGGGACTTCCCCCAGAGACCCAGTACTTC. Amino acids: CASSGMGLPPETQYF.

Only a few counts were recorded for this clone. The J gene is TRBJ1-2, the V gene TRBV5-4, with D tentatively TRBD1 (5 bases). The CDR3 totals 15 residues. The V end was cut by 2 bases, the J end by 5 bases, with 16 bases between. Germline lookup yields CDR1 SGHNT and CDR2 YYREEE (reference sequence). The CDR3 reads CASSLEDGGAYGYTF. CDR3 DNA: TGTGCCAGCAGCTTAGAGGATGGGGGTGCTTATGGCTACACCTTC.

A single count supports this clone. The chain has TRBV5-1 and TRBJ1-3; D unresolved. This CDR3 contains 13 residues. The germline V and J ends were trimmed by 3 bases and 9 bases, with 13 bases remaining between them. Germline V lookup: CDR1 SGHRS, CDR2 YFSETQ. CDR3: CASSSDRVGTIYF. As DNA, the CDR3 is TGCGCCAGCAGCTCCGATCGGGTCGGCACCATATATTTT.

This chain links TRBV6-5 with TRBJ2-7, with 7 bases that match TRBD1. This CDR3 has 14 residues. Trimming removed 5 bases from V and 2 bases from J; junction bases left unmatched: 6. Looked up from germline, CDR1 is MNHEY and CDR2 is SVGAGI. CDR3 sequence: CASSGTVFPYEQYF. The CDR3 coding sequence is TGTGCCAGCAGTGGGACAGTTTTCCCCTACGAGCAGTACTTC.

The V and J genes are TRBV10-3 and TRBJ2-3; 11 bases agree with TRBD2. The trim removed 3 bases at V and 5 bases at J, leaving 4 bases unmatched. This CDR3 comprises 15 residues. Germline values: CDR1 ENHRY, CDR2 SYGVKD. This CDR3 reads CAISELAGVRDTQYF. In DNA form, the CDR3 reads TGTGCCATCAGTGAACTAGCGGGAGTGAGAGATACGCAGTATTTT.

The CDR3 here is CAWYRGKETQYF. The DNA of the CDR3 is TGTGCCTGGTACAGGGGAAAAGAGACCCAGTACTTC. The V gene is TRBV30, the J gene TRBJ2-5; 7 nucleotides agree with TRBD1. Trimming cost V 5 bases and J 3 bases; bases outside gene matches: 3. The CDR3 consists of 12 residues. Per germline, CDR1 GTSNPN and CDR2 SVGIG (reference sequence).

V gene TRBV7-9 combines with J gene TRBJ2-1, with D perhaps matching TRBD1 or TRBD2 (5 bases each). The CDR3 sequence is 18 residues long. Germline CDR1 and CDR2: SEHNR and FQNEAQ (reference sequence). V was trimmed by 5 bases and J by 6 bases, leaving 26 bases between them. The CDR3 spells CASSPRSGQGVLGNEQFF. The CDR3 coding sequence is TGTGCCAGCAGCCCTCGGTCGGGGCAGGGCGTCCTGGGCAATGAGCAGTTCTTC.

The chain has TRBV5-1 and TRBJ2-7; D is uncertain. V lost 0 bases and J lost 4, with 17 bases in between. Germline V gives CDR1 SGHRS, CDR2 YFSETQ. The CDR3 runs to 16 residues. CDR3 loop: CASSLAPGLPSYEQYF. In nucleotides, the CDR3 is TGCGCCAGCAGCTTGGCCCCGGGTTTACCATCTTACGAGCAGTACTTC.

The genes are TRBV28 and TRBJ1-1; 9 positions match TRBD1. This CDR3 is 15 amino acids long. Germline CDR1 and CDR2: MDHEN and SYDVKM. V lost 5 bases, J lost 4 bases, and 8 bases stayed unmatched. CDR3 in amino acids: CASSRQGVGGTEAFF. In DNA form, the CDR3 reads TGTGCCAGCAGTCGACAGGGGGTAGGGGGCACTGAAGCTTTCTTT. The full variable domain, completed using reference TRBV28 and TRBJ1-1, is DVKVTQSSRYLVKRTGEKVFLECVQDMDHENMFWYRQDPGLGLRLIYFSYDVKMKEKGDIPEGYSVSREKKERFSLILESASTNQTSMYLCASSRQGVGGTEAFFGQGTRLTVV.